Listed here is a single T cell receptor beta chain. In the original workflow: Estimation of nucleated cell counts was performed using reference gene primer amplification. Some clones are missing from TCRdb's copy, which holds only in-frame ones; the method was immunoSEQ multiplex PCR. Clonal size and the V and J genes are those of that table, whereas D and trimming came from the DNA. The table lists fewer than 150,000 clones, about 89% of them singletons, with under 30% in the top ten. The record originates from a study of blood T cell repertoires in COVID-19. About the research overall: Researchers got acute and convalescent COVID-19 samples from the United States, Italy and Spain. Nucleic acid was either cDNA or gDNA, and it came from T cells, B-cell-depleted T cells, or PBMCs.

Trimming took off 4 bases at V and 4 bases at J, with 7 bases between the two ends. Germline V gene data show CDR1 as SGHTA and CDR2 as FQGTGA. The CDR3 runs to 12 residues. The origin of this receptor is a woman in her seventies with acute or convalescent COVID-19. The gene calls are TRBV7-3 and TRBJ1-1; TRBD1 is a possible D gene (5 bases). Sequences were obtained from peripheral blood. CDR3 DNA sequence: TGTGCCAGCAGCTCAGGGTTCACTGAAGCTTTCTTT. This encodes CASSSGFTEAFF.